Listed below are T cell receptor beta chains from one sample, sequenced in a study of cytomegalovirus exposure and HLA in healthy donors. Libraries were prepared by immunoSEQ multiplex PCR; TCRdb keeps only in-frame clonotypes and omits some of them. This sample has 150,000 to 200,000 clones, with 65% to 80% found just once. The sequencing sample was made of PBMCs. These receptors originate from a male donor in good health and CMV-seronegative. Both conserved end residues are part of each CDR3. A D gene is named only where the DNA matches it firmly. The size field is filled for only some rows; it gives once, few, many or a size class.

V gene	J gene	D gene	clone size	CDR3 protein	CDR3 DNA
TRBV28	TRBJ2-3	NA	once	CASSSIAVLTDTQYF	TGTGCCAGCAGTTCAATAGCGGTTCTCACAGATACGCAGTATTTT
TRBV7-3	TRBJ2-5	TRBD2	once	CASSPGTSGRFYQETQYF	TGTGCCAGCAGCCCCGGGACTAGCGGGAGGTTCTACCAAGAGACCCAGTACTTC
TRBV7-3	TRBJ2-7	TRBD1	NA	CASSSGQGANEQYF	TGTGCCAGCAGCTCGGGACAGGGGGCAAACGAGCAGTACTTC
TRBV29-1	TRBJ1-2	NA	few	CSVEVGSITYGYTF	TGCAGCGTTGAAGTGGGCAGCATTACTTATGGCTACACCTTC
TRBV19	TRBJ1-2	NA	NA	CASSMRSFYGYTF	TGTGCCAGTAGTATGCGGAGCTTCTATGGCTACACCTTC
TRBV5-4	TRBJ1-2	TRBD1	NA	CASSGQAIYGYTF	TGTGCCAGCAGTGGACAGGCCATCTATGGCTACACCTTC
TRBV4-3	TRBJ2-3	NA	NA	CASSRSTGVFTDTQYF	TGCGCCAGCAGCCGCTCGACAGGAGTTTTCACAGATACGCAGTATTTT
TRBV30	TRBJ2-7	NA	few	CAWSVPLGPRSSYEQYF	TGTGCCTGGAGTGTACCGTTGGGTCCGAGGAGCTCCTACGAGCAGTACTTC
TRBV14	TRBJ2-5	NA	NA	CASSPSLGETQYF	TGTGCCAGCAGTCCCTCCCTCGGGGAGACCCAGTACTTC
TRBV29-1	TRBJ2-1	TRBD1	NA	CSVRQGIYNEQFF	TGCAGCGTTCGACAGGGGATCTACAATGAGCAGTTCTTC
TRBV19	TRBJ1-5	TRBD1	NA	CASSRSGTVQSNQPQHF	TGTGCCAGTAGTCGGTCCGGGACAGTGCAAAGCAATCAGCCCCAGCATTTT
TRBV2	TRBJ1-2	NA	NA	CASRGQIYGYTF	TGTGCCAGCAGAGGACAGATCTATGGCTACACCTTC
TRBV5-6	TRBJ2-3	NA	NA	CASSLAGGGPTDTQYF	TGTGCCAGCAGCTTGGCCGGCGGGGGCCCCACAGATACGCAGTATTTT
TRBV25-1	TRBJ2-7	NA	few	CASSWGQGQYF	TGTGCCAGCAGTTGGGGTCAGGGGCAGTACTTC
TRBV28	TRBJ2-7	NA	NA	CASNSQSSYEQYF	TGTGCCAGCAACAGCCAAAGCTCCTACGAGCAGTACTTC
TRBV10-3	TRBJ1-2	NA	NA	CAISDKAGRVYGYTF	TGTGCCATCAGTGATAAGGCGGGACGGGTCTATGGCTACACCTTC
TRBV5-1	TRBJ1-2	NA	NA	CASSPGGVGNYGYTF	TGCGCCAGCAGCCCCGGAGGGGTGGGGAACTATGGCTACACCTTC
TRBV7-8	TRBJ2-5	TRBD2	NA	CASSFSAGEQYF	TGTGCCAGCAGCTTTTCAGCGGGGGAGCAGTACTTC
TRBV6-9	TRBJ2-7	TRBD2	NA	CASSYFTSGGLTSSYEQYF	TGTGCCAGCAGTTATTTCACTAGCGGGGGTCTGACGAGCTCCTACGAGCAGTACTTC
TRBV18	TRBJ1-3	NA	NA	CASSPRGTTSGNTIYF	TGTGCCAGCTCACCCCGCGGGACGACCTCTGGAAACACCATATATTTT
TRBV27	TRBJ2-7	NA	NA	CASSLRGAPSYEQYF	TGTGCCAGCAGTTTAAGAGGTGCCCCCTCCTACGAGCAGTACTTC
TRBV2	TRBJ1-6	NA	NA	CASSELGPGNSPLHF	TGTGCCAGCAGTGAACTAGGGCCGGGAAATTCACCCCTCCACTTT
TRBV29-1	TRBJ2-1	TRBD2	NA	CSVGAGLAFDEQFF	TGCAGCGTTGGGGCGGGACTAGCTTTCGATGAGCAGTTCTTC
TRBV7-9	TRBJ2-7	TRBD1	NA	CSSSLDRGRRIYEQYF	TGTTCCAGCAGCCTAGACAGGGGCAGGAGGATTTACGAGCAGTACTTC
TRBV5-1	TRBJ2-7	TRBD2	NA	CASSLASRLAGGNYEQYF	TGCGCCAGCAGCTTAGCTTCCCGCCTTGCGGGGGGGAACTACGAGCAGTACTTC
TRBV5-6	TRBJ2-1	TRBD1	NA	CASSWTIGTGPYNEQFF	TGTGCCAGCAGCTGGACCATCGGGACAGGACCGTACAATGAGCAGTTCTTC
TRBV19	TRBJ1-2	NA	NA	CASSTQAPRYGYTF	TGTGCCAGTAGTACCCAAGCTCCTAGATATGGCTACACCTTC
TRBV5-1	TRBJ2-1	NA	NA	CASTAGGEREQFF	TGCGCCAGCACCGCTGGCGGGGAGCGGGAGCAGTTCTTC
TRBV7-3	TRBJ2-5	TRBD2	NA	CASSPLGAGGLETQYF	TGTGCCAGCAGCCCCCTAGGAGCGGGGGGGCTCGAGACCCAGTACTTC
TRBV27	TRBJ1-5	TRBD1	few	CASSWQGASSNQPQHF	TGTGCCAGCAGTTGGCAGGGGGCGTCTAGCAATCAGCCCCAGCATTTT
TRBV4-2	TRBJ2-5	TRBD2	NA	CASSHYRREGETQYF	TGTGCCAGCAGCCATTATAGGCGGGAGGGGGAGACCCAGTACTTC
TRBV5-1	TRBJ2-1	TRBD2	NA	CASSLAVAGVYNEQFF	TGCGCCAGCAGCTTAGCGGTAGCGGGGGTCTACAATGAGCAGTTCTTC
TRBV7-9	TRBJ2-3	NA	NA	CASRTGGADTQYF	TGTGCCAGCAGGACAGGAGGAGCAGATACGCAGTATTTT
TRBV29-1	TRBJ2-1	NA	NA	CSVDRGIYNEQFF	TGCAGCGTTGATCGAGGGATTTACAATGAGCAGTTCTTC
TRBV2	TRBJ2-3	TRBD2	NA	CASSDSGGAADTQYF	TGTGCCAGCAGTGACAGCGGGGGGGCCGCAGATACGCAGTATTTT
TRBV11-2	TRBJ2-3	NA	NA	CASSLAYVVTDTQYF	TGTGCCAGCAGCTTAGCCTACGTCGTCACAGATACGCAGTATTTT
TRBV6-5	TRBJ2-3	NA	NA	CASSFYREPLTDTQYF	TGTGCCAGCAGTTTCTACAGGGAACCCCTCACAGATACGCAGTATTTT
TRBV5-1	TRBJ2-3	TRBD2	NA	CASSWTSGGALDTQYF	TGCGCCAGCAGCTGGACTAGCGGGGGTGCACTCGATACGCAGTATTTT
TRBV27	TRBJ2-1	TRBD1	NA	CASSLGTGVGYNEQFF	TGTGCCAGCAGTCTGGGGACAGGGGTAGGGTACAATGAGCAGTTCTTC
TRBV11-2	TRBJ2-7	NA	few	CASSLDPTVVYEQYF	TGTGCCAGCAGCTTAGATCCCACAGTTGTCTACGAGCAGTACTTC
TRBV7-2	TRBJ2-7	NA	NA	CASSPQGFDEQYF	TGTGCCAGCAGCCCCCAGGGATTCGACGAGCAGTACTTC
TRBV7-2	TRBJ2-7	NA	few	CASSLVEKGIYEQYF	TGTGCCAGCAGCTTAGTAGAAAAGGGGATCTACGAGCAGTACTTC
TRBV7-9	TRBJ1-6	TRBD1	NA	CASSYSGGARSSPLHF	TGTGCCAGCAGCTATTCAGGGGGCGCGAGGAGTTCACCCCTCCACTTT
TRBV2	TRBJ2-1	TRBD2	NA	CASSQRGVEQFF	TGTGCCAGCAGTCAGCGGGGCGTTGAGCAGTTCTTC
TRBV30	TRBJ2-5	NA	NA	CAWGQQETQYF	TGTGCCTGGGGACAGCAAGAGACCCAGTACTTC
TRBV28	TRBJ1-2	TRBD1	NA	CASSHRGQRYLNYGYTF	TGTGCCAGCAGTCACCGGGGACAGCGATACCTAAACTATGGCTACACCTTC
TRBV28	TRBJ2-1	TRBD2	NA	CASSPGTSGMVSEQFF	TGTGCCAGCAGTCCCGGGACTAGCGGGATGGTCAGTGAGCAGTTCTTC
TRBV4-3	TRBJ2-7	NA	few	CASSQGLALSSYEQYF	TGCGCCAGCAGCCAAGGTTTAGCCTTAAGCTCCTACGAGCAGTACTTC
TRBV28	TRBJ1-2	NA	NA	CASSFGQYYGYTF	TGTGCCAGCAGTTTCGGACAGTACTATGGCTACACCTTC
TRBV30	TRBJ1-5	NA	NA	CAWSPQWNQPQHF	TGTGCCTGGAGTCCTCAGTGGAATCAGCCCCAGCATTTT
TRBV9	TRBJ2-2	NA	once	CASRPQGSGELFF	TGTGCCAGCAGACCTCAGGGGAGCGGGGAGCTGTTTTTT
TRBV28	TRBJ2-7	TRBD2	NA	CASRVAGGAKEQYF	TGTGCCAGCAGGGTAGCGGGGGGGGCGAAAGAGCAGTACTTC
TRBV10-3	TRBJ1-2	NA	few	CAISGTVLDGYTF	TGTGCCATCAGTGGAACAGTGTTGGATGGCTACACCTTC
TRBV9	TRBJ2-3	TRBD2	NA	CASSADLTRGADTQYF	TGTGCCAGCAGCGCGGATCTTACCCGGGGGGCAGATACGCAGTATTTT
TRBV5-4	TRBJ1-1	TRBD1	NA	CASSFGTVNTEAFF	TGTGCCAGCAGCTTCGGGACAGTTAACACTGAAGCTTTCTTT